The 32 T cell receptor beta chains presented below share a single source sample, sequenced in a study of OX40 agonist ivuxolimab in advanced cancers. TCRdb keeps only in-frame clones here, not all; method: immunoSEQ multiplex PCR. This table holds roughly 87,000 clones, 91% found once. The sample here was CD4+ or CD8+ T cells sorted from blood, taken in a trial of the OX40 agonist ivuxolimab. The receptor source for this set is an adult with an advanced solid tumor such as melanoma, head and neck, liver or kidney cancer.

This rearrangement joins TRBV6-1 to TRBJ2-1; maybe TRBD1 (5 bases). Trimming took 0 bases from V and 4 from J, leaving 10 bases between them. Germline lookup yields CDR1 MNHNS and CDR2 SASEGT. The CDR3 is 15 amino acids. Here the CDR3 reads CASSEAVTAYNEQFF. As DNA, the CDR3 is TGTGCCAGCAGTGAAGCCGTGACAGCTTACAATGAGCAGTTCTTC.

The CDR3 spells CASRPTGDYGYTF. CDR3 nucleotides: TGTGCCAGCAGACCGACAGGGGACTATGGCTACACCTTC. J is TRBJ1-2 and V is TRBV27; TRBD1 aligns across 8 bases. V lost 6 bases, J lost 3 bases, and 3 bases stayed unmatched. There are 13 residues in the CDR3. CDR1 is MNHEY, CDR2 SMNVEV, per germline (reference sequence).

The chain recombines TRBV6-6 with TRBJ1-2; D remains ambiguous. Germline loops: CDR1 MNHNY, CDR2 SVGAGI (reference sequence). V lost 0 bases and J lost 2, with 10 bases in between. The CDR3 loop spans 15 amino acids. The CDR3 nucleotides are TGTGCCAGCAGTTACTCAGACGGCGCAAACTATGGCTACACCTTC. This gives the protein CASSYSDGANYGYTF.

CDR3: CASSIGQSNQPQHF. Here the CDR3 DNA reads TGTGCCAGTAGTATCGGACAGAGCAATCAGCCCCAGCATTTT. The chain has TRBV19 and TRBJ1-5; D is perhaps TRBD1 (6 bases). CDR3 length equals 14 residues. The V end lost 3 bases, the J end lost 1 base, and 7 bases lay between the germline ends. Per the germline V gene, CDR1 is LNHDA and CDR2 is SQIVND (reference sequence).

This clone appeared a few times. This chain links TRBV28 with TRBJ1-1; D not resolved. Germline CDR1 MDHEN, CDR2 SYDVKM. Trimming pared 6 bases from V and 0 bases from J, leaving 14 bases between. The CDR3 sequence is 15 residues long. The CDR3 DNA reads as TGTGCCAGCAGCCCCGGAGGAACACTGAACACTGAAGCTTTCTTT. Encoded protein: CASSPGGTLNTEAFF.

This clone was seen only once. The genes are TRBV9 and TRBJ2-1; 7 nucleotides agree with TRBD2. V shed 0 bases and J 5 bases; nucleotides not matched to a gene: 11. Looked up from germline, CDR1 is SGDLS and CDR2 is YYNGEE. The CDR3 is made up of 17 amino acids. The CDR3 DNA is TGTGCCAGCAGCGTAGAGTCTAGCGGACGCCCTAACAATGAGCAGTTCTTC. Translating gives CASSVESSGRPNNEQFF.

The V and J genes are TRBV28 and TRBJ1-5; D call uncertain. This CDR3 comprises 13 residues. Germline loops: CDR1 MDHEN, CDR2 SYDVKM. Trimming cost V 6 bases and J 0 bases, with 6 bases left between them. CDR3: CASRTYSNQPQHF. The CDR3 coding sequence is TGTGCCAGCAGAACTTATAGCAATCAGCCCCAGCATTTT.

The chain couples TRBV7-3 to TRBJ1-2; D unresolved. The V gene lost 5 bases and the J gene lost 0 bases, with 13 bases spanning the gap. Per germline, CDR1 SGHTA and CDR2 FQGTGA. This CDR3 comprises 15 residues. CDR3 loop: CASSVNIMANYGYTF. The CDR3 coding sequence is TGTGCCAGCAGCGTCAATATCATGGCTAACTATGGCTACACCTTC.

V is TRBV5-1 and J is TRBJ2-3; D gene uncertain. Germline V CDR1 and CDR2: SGHRS, YFSETQ. The V end lost 1 base, the J end lost 6 bases, and 9 bases lay between the germline ends. The CDR3 extends over 13 amino acids. This CDR3 is CASSLYSFDTQYF. The CDR3 region has the DNA TGCGCCAGCAGCTTGTATAGTTTTGATACGCAGTATTTT.

This chain joins TRBV7-2 and TRBJ1-6; 8 nucleotides align to TRBD1. This CDR3 spans 17 amino acids. V lost 1 base and J lost 5; bases outside the gene matches: 7. CDR1 is SGHTA and CDR2 is FQGNSA in the germline V gene. This chain's CDR3 is CASSLVRTGPNNSPLHF. The CDR3 DNA reads as TGTGCCAGCAGCTTAGTAAGGACAGGGCCGAATAATTCACCCCTCCACTTT.

The V gene is TRBV27, the J gene TRBJ2-2, with D unresolved. Trimming removed 4 bases from V and 6 bases from J, with 3 bases in between. The CDR3 covers 11 residues. Germline lookup yields CDR1 MNHEY and CDR2 SMNVEV (reference sequence). DNA for the CDR3: TGTGCCAGCAGTTCGGCCGGGGAGCTGTTTTTT. Amino acid sequence: CASSSAGELFF.

There are a few counts of this clone. The chain recombines TRBV4-1 with TRBJ2-7; the D call may be TRBD1 or TRBD2 (5 bases each). Germline V lookup: CDR1 MGHRA, CDR2 YSYEKL. The CDR3 contains 13 residues. Trimming cost V 4 bases and J 4 bases, with 11 bases left between them. The chain's CDR3 is CASSRAGSYEQYF. The CDR3 DNA reads as TGCGCCAGCAGCCGAGCAGGGAGTTACGAGCAGTACTTC.

The rearrangement links TRBV28 to TRBJ1-5, with a tentative D call TRBD1 (5 bases). The CDR3 runs 14 residues. Trimming cost V 8 bases and J 2 bases, with 13 bases left between them. From germline, CDR1 is MDHEN and CDR2 SYDVKM. CDR3: CASSTGTRNQPQHF. CDR3 nucleotides: TGTGCCAGCTCAACCGGGACCCGCAATCAGCCCCAGCATTTT.

V gene TRBV27 combines with J gene TRBJ2-1; either TRBD1 or TRBD2 may fit D (6 bases each). V lost 1 base, J lost 5 bases, and 12 bases lay in between. The CDR3 loop spans 15 amino acids. Per germline, CDR1 MNHEY and CDR2 SMNVEV (reference sequence). CDR3 in DNA: TGTGCCAGCAGTTTATTTAGCGGACAGAACAATGAGCAGTTCTTC. It translates to CASSLFSGQNNEQFF.

The chain links TRBV6-1 to TRBJ2-3; D is uncertain. Germline loops: CDR1 MNHNS, CDR2 SASEGT. The CDR3 contains 13 residues. V shed 8 bases and J shed 0 bases, with 9 bases lying between them. The DNA for the CDR3 is TGTGCCAGCTCTACGGTTAGCACAGATACGCAGTATTTT. Its protein is CASSTVSTDTQYF.

This chain connects TRBV19 to TRBJ2-2, with TRBD1 as a possible D gene (6 bases). V lost 2 bases and J lost 4, with 11 bases in between. CDR1 is LNHDA and CDR2 is SQIVND in the germline V gene (reference sequence). The CDR3 spans 15 residues. CDR3: CASSISRGSTGELFF. For the CDR3, the DNA is TGTGCCAGTAGTATATCCAGGGGCAGCACCGGGGAGCTGTTTTTT.

This clone appeared a single time. The J gene is TRBJ1-2, the V gene TRBV27; the D gene is possibly TRBD1 (5 bases). The CDR3 totals 13 residues. The germline CDR1 and CDR2 sequences are MNHEY and SMNVEV (reference sequence). Trimming took off 3 bases at V and 9 bases at J, with 14 bases between the two ends. The CDR3 sequence is CASSFDQGLRYTF. CDR3 nucleotides: TGTGCCAGCAGTTTTGACCAGGGTCTTCGCTACACCTTC.

The chain uses TRBV6-5 and TRBJ2-5, with D perhaps matching TRBD1 (5 bases). From germline, CDR1 is MNHEY and CDR2 SVGAGI. This CDR3 has 12 residues. V lost 7 bases and J lost 4, with 10 bases in between. In DNA, the CDR3 is TGTGCCAGCAACTCTGGGGCAGAGACCCAGTACTTC. Translating it yields CASNSGAETQYF.

The CDR3, as DNA: TGTGCCTGGAGTGTAGGATCACCCCTCCACTTT. It codes for CAWSVGSPLHF. This chain links TRBV30 with TRBJ1-6; D gene uncertain. Germline lookup yields CDR1 GTSNPN and CDR2 SVGIG (reference sequence). The V end was cut by 0 bases, the J end by 10 bases, with 4 bases between. The CDR3 spans 11 residues.

DNA for the CDR3: TGTGCCAGCAGTTTTTGGTTTCGGGGGGCAGCCTACGAGCAGTACTTC. Its protein is CASSFWFRGAAYEQYF. J is TRBJ2-7 and V is TRBV28; possible D gene TRBD2, 7 bases. The CDR3 contains 16 residues. Germline V gives CDR1 MDHEN, CDR2 SYDVKM. V lost 3 bases and J 2 bases, leaving 17 bases between the germline ends.

CDR3 nucleotide sequence: TGTGCCAGACAGGACAGGCCCTTCTACACCTTC. Amino acid sequence: CARQDRPFYTF. The chain joins TRBV2 to TRBJ1-2; 7 bases agree with TRBD1. This CDR3 has 11 residues. Losses at the gene ends were 9 bases for V and 10 bases for J; bases not matched to a gene: 8. CDR1 SNHLY and CDR2 FYNNEI come from the germline V gene.

V is TRBV10-3 and J is TRBJ2-3; TRBD1 or TRBD2 may be the D gene (5 bases each). Trimming removed 0 bases at V and 4 bases at J, with 20 bases between. Looked up from germline, CDR1 is ENHRY and CDR2 is SYGVKD. The CDR3 covers 18 residues. CDR3 in DNA: TGTGCCATCAGTGAGTCCTCCCGCCCGGGGCAGAAGGCAGATACGCAGTATTTT. Translated, it gives CAISESSRPGQKADTQYF.

The gene calls are TRBV5-1 and TRBJ1-1; D is ambiguous. This CDR3 is 16 amino acids long. The V gene's germline CDR1 is SGHRS and CDR2 YFSETQ. V was cut by 0 bases and J by 5 bases, with 17 bases left in between. CDR3 nucleotide sequence: TGCGCCAGCAGCTTGGATATGAGGAATCCGAAAACTGAAGCTTTCTTT. Its protein product is CASSLDMRNPKTEAFF.

V gene TRBV27 combines with J gene TRBJ1-2; D perhaps matches TRBD1 (5 bases). Germline V lookup: CDR1 MNHEY, CDR2 SMNVEV (reference sequence). The CDR3 has 16 amino acids. V shed 3 bases and J shed 1 base, with 15 bases lying between them. In DNA, the CDR3 is TGTGCCAGCAGTTTGGGCCCAGGGACTCATAACTATGGCTACACCTTC. Its translation: CASSLGPGTHNYGYTF.

This clone was detected only once. This rearrangement joins TRBV15 to TRBJ1-4, with TRBD1 identical over 8 bases. Trimming took 3 bases from V and 4 from J; bases not matched to a gene: 7. Germline V gene data show CDR1 as LNHNV and CDR2 as YYDKDF (reference sequence). The CDR3 totals 16 residues. This chain's CDR3 is CATSSDRQGRNEKLFF. In nucleotides, the CDR3 is TGTGCCACCAGCAGTGACCGACAGGGGCGTAATGAAAAACTGTTTTTT.

The gene calls are TRBV30 and TRBJ1-4; no reliable D call. The V gene's germline CDR1 is GTSNPN and CDR2 SVGIG (reference sequence). This CDR3 is built from 13 residues. V gave up 7 bases and J gave up 6 bases, with 15 bases separating them. The CDR3 protein is CAYMTGGHEKLFF. The CDR3 DNA reads as TGTGCCTACATGACGGGCGGTCATGAAAAACTGTTTTTT.

V and J are TRBV6-5 and TRBJ2-1, with 8 bases aligning to TRBD2. J lost 9 bases, V lost 7 bases, and 8 bases had no gene match. The CDR3 is 13 residues long. Germline V gene data show CDR1 as MNHEY and CDR2 as SVGAGI. The CDR3 here is CASTPGSGVEQFF. CDR3 in DNA: TGTGCCAGCACCCCGGGTAGCGGGGTTGAGCAGTTCTTC.

The table lists this clone with a count of one. This CDR3 reads CASSPYTARSLYNEQFF. CDR3 nucleotides: TGCGCCAGCAGCCCCTATACCGCTAGGTCCCTATACAATGAGCAGTTCTTC. The chain combines TRBV5-1 with TRBJ2-1; D remains ambiguous. CDR1 and CDR2 from the germline V gene are SGHRS and YFSETQ. Trimming pared 4 bases from V and 4 bases from J, leaving 21 bases between. This CDR3 has 17 residues.

This sequence joins TRBV4-3 and TRBJ2-1; 9 bases are shared with TRBD2. Germline-derived CDR1 and CDR2 are LGHNA and YSLEER. CDR3 length equals 17 residues. V gave up 5 bases and J gave up 0 bases; unmatched junction bases: 8. CDR3 nucleotides: TGCGCCAGCAGCTCAATCTTAGCGGGAGACTCCTACAATGAGCAGTTCTTC. Amino acids: CASSSILAGDSYNEQFF.

The chain uses TRBV6-5 and TRBJ1-6; TRBD1 matches 8 bases. J gave up 7 bases and V 0 bases, and 5 bases lay outside the gene matches. This CDR3 contains 16 residues. Germline V gene sequence: CDR1 MNHEY, CDR2 SVGAGI. The CDR3 coding sequence is TGTGCCAGCAGTTACTCCCGGACAGGGAGAAATTCACCCCTCCACTTT. It is translated as CASSYSRTGRNSPLHF.

This clone was observed once. This chain joins TRBV11-2 and TRBJ2-5, with a possible D match to TRBD2 (5 bases). The V end lost 3 bases, the J end lost 1 base, and 9 bases lay between the germline ends. Germline CDR1 and CDR2: SGHAT and FQNNGV. The CDR3 extends over 14 amino acids. In nucleotides, the CDR3 is TGTGCCAGCAGCTTCATCCGGGGCCAAGAGACCCAGTACTTC. It translates to CASSFIRGQETQYF.

The V gene is TRBV4-3, the J gene TRBJ1-6; unclear D gene. The germline V gene encodes CDR1 LGHNA and CDR2 YSLEER. This CDR3 comprises 15 residues. Trimming took off 1 base at V and 3 bases at J, with 7 bases between the two ends. CDR3 DNA: TGCGCCAGCAGCCAAGTTTCGGGCTATAATTCACCCCTCCACTTT. Its translation is CASSQVSGYNSPLHF.